This is a list of T cell receptor beta chains from one sample in a study of post-analysis software for immune sequencing data. From the PCR reads, TCRdb called clonotypes with MiXCR, one entry per CDR3 protein. This sample has hundreds of thousands of distinct CDR3 sequences; nearly 45% occur once, and the top ten carry 9.5% to 13%. Sequencing was done on a sample of blood. Every receptor here comes from a girl aged 5-17 years with multiple sclerosis. The CDR3 runs from the conserved cysteine through the conserved F or W. D genes are given only for firm matches. Clone size is shown for a subset of rows, as once, few, many or a class of expanded clone.

J gene	V gene	D gene	clone size	CDR3 DNA	CDR3 protein
TRBJ2-3	TRBV12-3/TRBV12-4	NA	few	TGTGCCAGCAGTTTAGGGTCCCAATCAGATACGCAGTATTTT	CASSLGSQSDTQYF
TRBJ2-5	TRBV7-2	NA	NA	TGTGCCAGCAGCTTAGCGGGGTACCCCAGGGGAGAGACCCAGTACTTC	CASSLAGYPRGETQYF
TRBJ2-3	TRBV12-3/TRBV12-4	NA	few	TGTGCCAGCAGTTTAGACGCGCCTAGCGGCACAGATACGCAGTATTTT	CASSLDAPSGTDTQYF
TRBJ2-1	TRBV6-5	NA	few	TGTGCCAGCAAACCCACTTGGGGGGCTCGGAACAATGAGCAGTTCTTC	CASKPTWGARNNEQFF
TRBJ2-3	TRBV6-5	TRBD1	NA	TGCGCCAGCAGTTACAACAGGGGGCAAGATACGCAGTATTTT	CASSYNRGQDTQYF
TRBJ2-7	TRBV4-1	NA	many	TGCGCCAGCAGCCAAGAGAACGGCGGCTCCTACGAGCAGTACTTC	CASSQENGGSYEQYF
TRBJ2-1	TRBV4-3	NA	NA	TGCGCCAGCAGCCGATTACAGGGAAATGAGCAGTTCTTC	CASSRLQGNEQFF
TRBJ1-2	TRBV7-2	NA	NA	TGTGCCAGCAGCCTTACAGGGCAAGCTAACTATGGCTACACCTTC	CASSLTGQANYGYTF
TRBJ1-2	TRBV20-1	NA	few	TGCAGTGCTAGATCAGGGCGGGCGGGCTATGGCTACACCTTC	CSARSGRAGYGYTF
TRBJ2-1	TRBV11-3	TRBD2	NA	TGTGCCAGCAGCACCGGGACAGGCGGACTAGCGGGAGGAAATGAGCAGTTCTTC	CASSTGTGGLAGGNEQFF
TRBJ2-1	TRBV2	NA	few	TGTGCCAGCTTGACAATGAAGAATGAGCAGTTCTTC	CASLTMKNEQFF
TRBJ1-5	TRBV7-9	NA	NA	TGTGCCAGCAGCTCCGAGTTGACAAGGAGCAATCAGCCCCAGCATTTT	CASSSELTRSNQPQHF
TRBJ2-2	TRBV20-1	NA	NA	TGCAGTGCTATTCGTGGAACGAACACCGGGGAGCTGTTTTTT	CSAIRGTNTGELFF
TRBJ2-1	TRBV29-1	NA	NA	TGCAGCACTACGCCCCACGGAGGGGGGTCGAGCTCCTACAATGAGCAGTTCTTC	CSTTPHGGGSSSYNEQFF
TRBJ2-7	TRBV5-6	NA	many	TGTGCCAGCAGCTGGAACTCACCGGCCGGGGCTTACGAGCAGTACTTC	CASSWNSPAGAYEQYF
TRBJ1-2	TRBV27	TRBD1	NA	TGTGCCAGCAGTTCCACAGGGGGTGGGGGTAACTATGGCTACACCTTC	CASSSTGGGGNYGYTF
TRBJ2-1	TRBV10-3	TRBD2	NA	TGTGCCATCAGTGAGTCGGGACTAGCGGCCTACAATGAGCAGTTCTTC	CAISESGLAAYNEQFF
TRBJ2-1	TRBV6-5	TRBD2	NA	TGTGCCAGCAGTTTCGCTAGCGGCTACAATGAGCAGTTCTTC	CASSFASGYNEQFF
TRBJ2-1	TRBV4-1	NA	NA	TGCGCCAGCAGCCACCTCTTGGGGGTTTACAATGAGCAGTTCTTC	CASSHLLGVYNEQFF
TRBJ2-1	TRBV5-1	NA	once	TGCGCCAGCAGCTTGGGAATCCGGGACAAGGGTCGTCGTGAGCAGTTCTTC	CASSLGIRDKGRREQFF
TRBJ2-3	TRBV4-3	TRBD2	few	TGCGCCAGCAGCCAAGATAGGAGCGGGAGGTTTTCAGGCAGACTAGATACGCAGTATTTT	CASSQDRSGRFSGRLDTQYF
TRBJ2-4	TRBV7-9	NA	NA	TGTGCCAGCAGCTCAGCCCAACCACTAGCAGCTCTAGCCAAAAACATTCAGTACTTC	CASSSAQPLAALAKNIQYF
TRBJ2-5	TRBV6-6	NA	NA	TGTGCCAGCAGTGGGGCCGAGAAGACCCAGTACTTC	CASSGAEKTQYF
TRBJ2-3	TRBV12-5	TRBD2	NA	TGTGCTAGTGGTACTACTAGCGGCCCCACGGTTACGCAGTATTTT	CASGTTSGPTVTQYF
TRBJ2-7	TRBV7-8	TRBD1	NA	TGTGCCAGCAGCCCAGATGAGACAGGGATCTACGAGCAGTACTTC	CASSPDETGIYEQYF
TRBJ2-5	TRBV6-1	TRBD2	few	TGTGCCAGCAGTGCCCCCCCCGGGAGGAAGACCCAGTACTTC	CASSAPPGRKTQYF
TRBJ1-5	TRBV7-2	NA	NA	TGTGCCAGCAGCATGGGCGAGTTCAATCAGCCCCAGCATTTT	CASSMGEFNQPQHF
TRBJ2-1	TRBV7-9	NA	NA	TGTGCCAGCAGCTTATACCAGGGGCCTTTCTCCTACAATGAGCAGTTCTTC	CASSLYQGPFSYNEQFF
TRBJ1-5	TRBV27	NA	NA	TGTGCCAGCGGGCAGTACAATCAGCCCCAGCATTTT	CASGQYNQPQHF
TRBJ2-7	TRBV7-8	TRBD1	few	TGTGCCAGCAGGTCGACCGGGACAGGGAACGAGCAGTACTTC	CASRSTGTGNEQYF
TRBJ2-1	TRBV3-1	TRBD2	NA	TGTGCCAGCAGCCACATATTTCGGGGGGGACCCCTCTACAATGAGCAGTTCTTC	CASSHIFRGGPLYNEQFF
TRBJ2-1	TRBV4-3	TRBD2	NA	TGCGCCAGCAGCCACGGAGCGGGGCCTGTGAATGAGCAGTTCTTC	CASSHGAGPVNEQFF
TRBJ2-5	TRBV6-2/TRBV6-3	NA	few	TGTGCCAGCAGTTTTTCGGGAGTGGAGACCCAGTACTTC	CASSFSGVETQYF
TRBJ2-7	TRBV5-1	NA	few	TGCGCCAGCAGCGAGCTAGCCGCCTGGGCCGTCTACGAGCAGTACTTC	CASSELAAWAVYEQYF
TRBJ2-7	TRBV5-1	NA	NA	TGCGCCAGCAGCGGTTCTTTCCACGAGCAGTACTTC	CASSGSFHEQYF
TRBJ2-7	TRBV7-8	NA	few	TGTGCCAGCAGCTTATCGACAGTTAGTGGCTACGAGCAGTACTTC	CASSLSTVSGYEQYF
TRBJ1-1	TRBV20-1	NA	NA	TGCAGTGCTTTAGATATGAACACTGAAGCTTTCTTT	CSALDMNTEAFF
TRBJ2-4	TRBV7-2	TRBD2	few	TGTGCCAGCAGCTCGGGGACTAGCGGGGGAGCCAAAAACATTCAGTACTTC	CASSSGTSGGAKNIQYF
TRBJ2-6	TRBV10-3	TRBD1	NA	TGTGCCATCCCTAAGGGCTGGACAGGGGGCCCCTACTCTGGGGCCAACGTCCTGACTTTC	CAIPKGWTGGPYSGANVLTF
TRBJ2-3	TRBV5-1	NA	NA	TGCGCCAGCAGCCAAGGAGCAGGGAAAGCAGATACGCAGTATTTT	CASSQGAGKADTQYF
TRBJ2-7	TRBV20-1	NA	few	TGCAGTGCTAGAGGGCCAGCGGAGGTCTACGAGCAGTACTTC	CSARGPAEVYEQYF
TRBJ2-7	TRBV20-1	TRBD2	NA	TGCAGTGCCTTAACTCTTAGCGGGAGTCGCGACGAGCAGTACTTC	CSALTLSGSRDEQYF
TRBJ2-1	TRBV20-1	TRBD2	few	TGCAGTGCTAGAGATATTCGAGAGTCTAGCGGGAGGGCAGAGTTCTTC	CSARDIRESSGRAEFF